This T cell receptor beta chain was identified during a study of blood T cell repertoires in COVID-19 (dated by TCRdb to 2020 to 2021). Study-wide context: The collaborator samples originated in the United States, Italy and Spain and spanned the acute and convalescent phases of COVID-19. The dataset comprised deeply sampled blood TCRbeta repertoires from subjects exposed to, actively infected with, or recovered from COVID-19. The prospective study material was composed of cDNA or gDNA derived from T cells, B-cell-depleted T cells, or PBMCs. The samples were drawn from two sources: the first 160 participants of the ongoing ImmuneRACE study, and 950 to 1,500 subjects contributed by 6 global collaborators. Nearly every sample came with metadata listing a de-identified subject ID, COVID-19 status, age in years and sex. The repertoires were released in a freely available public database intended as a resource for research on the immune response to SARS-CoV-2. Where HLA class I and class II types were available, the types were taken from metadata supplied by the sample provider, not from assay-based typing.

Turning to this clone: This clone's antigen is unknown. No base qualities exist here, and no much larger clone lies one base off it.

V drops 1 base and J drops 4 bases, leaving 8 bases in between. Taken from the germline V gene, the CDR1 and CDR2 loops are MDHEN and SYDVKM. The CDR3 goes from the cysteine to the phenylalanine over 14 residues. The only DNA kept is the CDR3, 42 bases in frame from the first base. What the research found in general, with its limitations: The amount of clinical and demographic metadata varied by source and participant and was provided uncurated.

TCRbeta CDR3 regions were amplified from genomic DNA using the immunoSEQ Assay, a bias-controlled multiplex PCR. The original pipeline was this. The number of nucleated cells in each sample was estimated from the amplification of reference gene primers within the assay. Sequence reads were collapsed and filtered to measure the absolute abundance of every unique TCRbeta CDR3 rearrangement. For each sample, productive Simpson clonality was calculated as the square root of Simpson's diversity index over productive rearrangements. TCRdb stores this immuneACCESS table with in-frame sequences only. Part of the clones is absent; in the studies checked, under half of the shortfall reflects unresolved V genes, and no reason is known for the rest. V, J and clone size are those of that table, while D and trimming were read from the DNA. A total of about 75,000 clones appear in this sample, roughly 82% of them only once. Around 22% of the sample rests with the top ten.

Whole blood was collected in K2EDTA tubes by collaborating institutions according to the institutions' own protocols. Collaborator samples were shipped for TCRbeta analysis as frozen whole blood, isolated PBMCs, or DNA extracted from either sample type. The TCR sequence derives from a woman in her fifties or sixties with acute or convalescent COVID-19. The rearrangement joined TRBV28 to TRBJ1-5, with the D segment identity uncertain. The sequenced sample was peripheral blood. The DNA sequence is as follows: TGTGCCAGCAGTTTATTCCCGAGTAATCAGCCCCAGCATTTT. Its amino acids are CASSLFPSNQPQHF.